The 27 T cell receptor beta chains listed next were all sequenced from one sample in a study of OX40 agonist ivuxolimab in advanced cancers. TCRdb's table, derived via immunoSEQ multiplex PCR, lists solely in-frame clones and lacks some. Of about 70,000 clones in the sample, 85% were seen once. Sequencing was performed on CD4+ or CD8+ T cells sorted from blood, taken in a trial of the OX40 agonist ivuxolimab. The receptors derive from an adult with an advanced solid tumor such as melanoma, head and neck, liver or kidney cancer.

In this sample, this clone turned up a few times. The chain joins TRBV4-1 to TRBJ1-5; perhaps TRBD1 as D (5 bases). CDR1 is MGHRA, CDR2 YSYEKL, per germline. V dropped 0 bases and J dropped 7 bases, with 13 bases sitting between them. The CDR3 is 15 amino acids. CDR3 sequence reads: CASSQDYGAGQPQHF. CDR3 DNA sequence: TGCGCCAGCAGCCAAGATTACGGGGCAGGGCAGCCCCAGCATTTT.

Comment on this clone: The germline gene is not matched at one end of the junction; a read error may be the cause. The chain employs TRBV5-6 and TRBJ2-3; 9 bases fit TRBD2. Germline V CDR1 and CDR2: SGHDT, YYEEEE. The CDR3 loop spans 14 amino acids. The CDR3 DNA reads TGTGCCGGCAGCCTGACTAGCGGCACAGGGACGCAGTATTTT. Its protein is CAGSLTSGTGTQYF.

This sequence joins TRBV7-2 and TRBJ1-5, with 11 positions matching TRBD1. CDR3 length: 16 residues. CDR1 is SGHTA and CDR2 is FQGNSA in the germline V gene. V trimming: 4 bases; J trimming: 7 bases; junction bases outside the gene matches: 9. The CDR3 DNA reads as TGTGCCAGCAGCTCGGCCGGACAGGGGGCGTACCAGCCCCAGCATTTT. Translation: CASSSAGQGAYQPQHF.

This chain uses TRBV10-3 with TRBJ2-7; no clear D. The CDR3 length is 13 residues. Germline values: CDR1 ENHRY, CDR2 SYGVKD. Trimming pared 0 bases from V and 2 bases from J, leaving 5 bases between. CDR3 residues: CAISESTPYEQYF. DNA for the CDR3: TGTGCCATCAGTGAGTCGACTCCCTACGAGCAGTACTTC.

V gene TRBV9 combines with J gene TRBJ1-2, with TRBD1 identical over 9 bases. Germline CDR1 and CDR2: SGDLS and YYNGEE. After removal of 3 bases from V and 3 bases from J, the junction contained 9 bases not matched to a gene. The CDR3 is made up of 16 amino acids. In nucleotides, the CDR3 is TGTGCCAGCAGCGGAGGTTCCGGGACAGGGTACTATGGCTACACCTTC. It yields the protein CASSGGSGTGYYGYTF.

The chain employs TRBV19 and TRBJ2-1; D may be TRBD1 (5 bases). CDR1 is LNHDA and CDR2 is SQIVND in the germline V gene (reference sequence). This CDR3 spans 15 amino acids. The V end lost 5 bases, the J end lost 5 bases, and 16 bases lay between the germline ends. CDR3: CASSEGAGWDNEQFF. The DNA for the CDR3 is TGTGCCAGTAGTGAAGGGGCAGGGTGGGACAATGAGCAGTTCTTC.

The chain links TRBV5-6 to TRBJ1-1, with D uncertain. The CDR3 spans 15 residues. With 4 bases removed from V and 0 bases from J, the gap between germline ends came to 13 bases. CDR1 is SGHDT, CDR2 YYEEEE, per germline. CDR3 in DNA: TGTGCCAGCAGCCCTCCCCCCAGCATGAACACTGAAGCTTTCTTT. This codes for CASSPPPSMNTEAFF.

The chain combines TRBV4-2 with TRBJ2-3; D is undetermined. CDR3 length: 14 amino acids. Trimming pared 0 bases from V and 1 base from J, leaving 5 bases between. Germline values: CDR1 LGHNA, CDR2 YNFKEQ. The DNA for the CDR3 is TGTGCCAGCAGCCAAGATCACGGCACAGATACGCAGTATTTT. This codes for CASSQDHGTDTQYF.

The chain has TRBV18 and TRBJ2-7; 7 nucleotides align to TRBD1. Germline CDR1 reads KGHSH; CDR2 reads LQKENI. The CDR3 consists of 15 residues. Trimming at V came to 3 bases and at J to 5 bases, leaving 10 bases not matched to a gene. The CDR3 DNA is TGTGCCAGCTCACCTTCTAGGACAGGCGTCGACGAGCAGTACTTC. This codes for CASSPSRTGVDEQYF.

This clone came up once. This sequence joins TRBV5-6 and TRBJ1-2; D uncertain. The germline V gene has CDR1 SGHDT and CDR2 YYEEEE. V was shortened by 7 bases and J by 4 bases, with 26 bases between the two germline ends. The CDR3 is 17 amino acids. CDR3 coding DNA: TGTGCCAGCGCTCTTAGAGGGTCAGACCGTCTGAGCTATGGCTACACCTTC. It encodes CASALRGSDRLSYGYTF.

The chain is built from TRBV10-3 and TRBJ2-5; 13 bases fit TRBD2. CDR3 length equals 18 residues. CDR1 is ENHRY and CDR2 is SYGVKD in the germline V gene. The V and J ends lost 3 bases and 4 bases, in that order; junction bases with no gene match: 11. CDR3 region: CAISEGTSGTLGGETQYF. The CDR3 DNA is TGTGCCATCAGTGAAGGGACTAGCGGGACACTCGGAGGAGAGACCCAGTACTTC.

V usage is TRBV5-4 and J usage is TRBJ1-5; 10 bases map to TRBD1. Germline V gene data show CDR1 as SGHNT and CDR2 as YYREEE (reference sequence). Germline trimming cut 1 base from V and 4 bases from J; bases unmatched to any gene: 8. CDR3 length equals 17 residues. Here the CDR3 DNA reads TGTGCCAGCAGCTTGAGGCGGACAGGGGGTGGAAATCAGCCCCAGCATTTT. It is translated as CASSLRRTGGGNQPQHF.

This rearrangement joins TRBV19 to TRBJ2-2; 10 bases fit TRBD1. Looked up from germline, CDR1 is LNHDA and CDR2 is SQIVND (reference sequence). J gave up 5 bases and V 7 bases, and 10 bases lay outside the gene matches. The CDR3 consists of 16 residues. CDR3 nucleotide sequence: TGTGCCAGTACCTATAGACAGGGGGCATCTACCGGGGAGCTGTTTTTT. Translating gives CASTYRQGASTGELFF.

The chain joins TRBV7-9 to TRBJ1-1; D ambiguous. V gave up 5 bases and J gave up 5 bases, with 15 bases separating them. Germline V gene sequence: CDR1 SEHNR, CDR2 FQNEAQ (reference sequence). The CDR3 contains 14 residues. The chain's CDR3 is CASSPSGKKTEAFF. In nucleotides, the CDR3 is TGTGCCAGCAGCCCAAGCGGTAAAAAAACTGAAGCTTTCTTT.

J is TRBJ1-4 and V is TRBV5-1, with 9 bases identical to TRBD1. V dropped 4 bases and J dropped 8; count of bases not matched to a gene: 12. Looked up from germline, CDR1 is SGHRS and CDR2 is YFSETQ. The CDR3 length is 16 residues. The CDR3 here is CASSTGQGPRIEKLFF. The CDR3 DNA sequence: TGCGCCAGCAGCACAGGACAGGGGCCTAGGATCGAAAAACTGTTTTTT.

The chain combines TRBV29-1 with TRBJ2-5; D is uncertain. V shed 3 bases and J shed 2 bases, with 7 bases lying between them. Germline V gene data show CDR1 as SQVTM and CDR2 as ANQGSEA. The CDR3 consists of 12 residues. For the CDR3, the DNA is TGCAGCGTTGACAGGATACAAGAGACCCAGTACTTC. It codes for CSVDRIQETQYF.

This clone occurred once. The chain employs TRBV7-9 and TRBJ1-3; D ambiguous. The length of the CDR3 is 17 residues. V dropped 4 bases and J dropped 0 bases, with 16 bases sitting between them. Germline V lookup: CDR1 SEHNR, CDR2 FQNEAQ (reference sequence). The CDR3 coding sequence is TGTGCCAGCAGCTGGTCGAGCGGGATCATCTCTGGAAACACCATATATTTT. It translates to CASSWSSGIISGNTIYF.

The chain is built from TRBV9 and TRBJ2-3; D call uncertain. The CDR3 length is 13 residues. Germline CDR1 reads SGDLS; CDR2 reads YYNGEE. Trimming cost V 0 bases and J 8 bases, with 10 bases left between them. The CDR3 region is CASSVDAPTTQYF. The CDR3, as DNA: TGTGCCAGCAGCGTAGATGCTCCTACTACGCAGTATTTT.

About this clone: A junction boundary mismatches the germline segment, possibly from a read error. The sample has other DNA sequences that encode this CDR3 too. The CDR3 reads CAISDGGRSSYEQYF. CDR3 nucleotides: TGCGCCATCAGTGATGGCGGGCGGAGCTCCTACGAGCAGTACTTC. V usage is TRBV10-3 and J usage is TRBJ2-7; a weak D match, TRBD2 (5 bases). Per germline, CDR1 ENHRY and CDR2 SYGVKD. The CDR3 consists of 15 residues.

The gene calls are TRBV28 and TRBJ2-3; TRBD2 aligns across 13 bases. The germline V gene has CDR1 MDHEN and CDR2 SYDVKM. The CDR3 is 17 residues long. J lost 5 bases, V lost 3 bases, and 8 bases had no gene match. CDR3 DNA: TGTGCCAGCAGTTTTCCCGGACTAGCGGGAGAATTAGATACGCAGTATTTT. Translation gives CASSFPGLAGELDTQYF.

A note on this clone: The same CDR3 can be traced to other DNA sequences in this sample. The chain couples TRBV5-1 to TRBJ2-5; D gene uncertain. V lost 0 bases and J 3 bases, leaving 3 bases between the germline ends. The CDR3 spans 12 residues. Looked up from germline, CDR1 is SGHRS and CDR2 is YFSETQ. CDR3 in amino acids: CASSLAKETQYF. In DNA form, the CDR3 reads TGCGCCAGCAGCTTGGCGAAAGAGACCCAGTACTTC.

V usage is TRBV2 and J usage is TRBJ1-3; TRBD1 matches 7 bases. The CDR3 has 15 residues. Trimming at V came to 3 bases and at J to 2 bases, leaving 4 bases not matched to a gene. Germline lookup yields CDR1 SNHLY and CDR2 FYNNEI. The CDR3 DNA follows: TGTGCCAGCAGTGAGAGGCAGGGGGCTGGAAACACCATATATTTT. As protein: CASSERQGAGNTIYF.

The chain recombines TRBV5-4 with TRBJ1-3; 7 positions match TRBD1. Losses at the gene ends were 4 bases for V and 4 bases for J; bases not matched to a gene: 5. Germline lookup yields CDR1 SGHNT and CDR2 YYREEE (reference sequence). This CDR3 comprises 14 residues. The CDR3 DNA reads TGTGCCAGCAGCGGAGGGACAGCAGGAAACACCATATATTTT. This translates into CASSGGTAGNTIYF.

This rearrangement joins TRBV4-1 to TRBJ1-5; D not resolved. Germline V CDR1 and CDR2: MGHRA, YSYEKL. Trimming removed 2 bases at V and 5 bases at J, with 13 bases between. The CDR3 extends over 15 amino acids. The CDR3 spells CASSQWGRPDQPQHF. CDR3 DNA sequence: TGCGCCAGCAGCCAATGGGGTCGTCCCGATCAGCCCCAGCATTTT.

The chain recombines TRBV19 with TRBJ2-3; the D gene is possibly TRBD1 (5 bases). V lost 6 bases to trimming and J lost 2 bases, with 9 bases between them. The germline V gene encodes CDR1 LNHDA and CDR2 SQIVND (reference sequence). This CDR3 is built from 13 residues. CDR3 sequence reads: CASRYGATDTQYF. For the CDR3, the DNA is TGTGCCAGTAGATATGGGGCCACAGATACGCAGTATTTT. Filled out from reference TRBV19 and TRBJ2-3, the complete variable domain reads DGGITQSPKYLFRKEGQNVTLSCEQNLNHDAMYWYRQDPGQGLRLIYYSQIVNDFQKGDIAEGYSVSREKKESFPLTVTSAQKNPTAFYLCASRYGATDTQYFGPGTRLTVL.

The V gene is TRBV5-1, the J gene TRBJ1-2, with a possible D match to TRBD1 (5 bases). This CDR3 is 12 amino acids long. Per germline, CDR1 SGHRS and CDR2 YFSETQ. V was clipped by 7 bases and J by 5 bases, with 12 bases between them. The CDR3 DNA reads as TGCGCCAGCCGTCTCCCAGGGTATGGCTACACCTTC. It codes for CASRLPGYGYTF.

J is TRBJ2-5 and V is TRBV28, with D possibly matching TRBD2 (6 bases). Germline lookup yields CDR1 MDHEN and CDR2 SYDVKM. With 2 bases removed from V and 13 bases from J, the gap between germline ends came to 17 bases. The CDR3 totals 13 residues. The CDR3 region is CASSLVWWEELYF. DNA of the CDR3: TGTGCCAGCAGTTTAGTTTGGTGGGAGGAACTGTACTTC.